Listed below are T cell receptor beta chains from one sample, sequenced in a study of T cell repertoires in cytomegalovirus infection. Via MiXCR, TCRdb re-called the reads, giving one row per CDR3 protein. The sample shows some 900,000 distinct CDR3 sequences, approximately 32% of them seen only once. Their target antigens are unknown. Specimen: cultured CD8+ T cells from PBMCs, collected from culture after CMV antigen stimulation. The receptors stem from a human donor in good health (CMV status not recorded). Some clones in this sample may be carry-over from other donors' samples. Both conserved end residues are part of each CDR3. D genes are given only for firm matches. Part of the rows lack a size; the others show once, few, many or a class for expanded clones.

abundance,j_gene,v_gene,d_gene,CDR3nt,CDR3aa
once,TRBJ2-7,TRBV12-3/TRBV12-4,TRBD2,TGTGCCAGCAGCCTGACTAGCGGGGGGGAGGAGTACTTC,CASSLTSGGEEYF
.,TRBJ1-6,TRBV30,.,TGTGCCTGGAGCCCCGAGGCACAGAGCTCCTATAATTCACCCCTCCACTTT,CAWSPEAQSSYNSPLHF
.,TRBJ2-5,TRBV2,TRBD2,TGTGCCAGCAGTGATAGCGGGGGGACCCAAGAGACCCAGTACTTC,CASSDSGGTQETQYF
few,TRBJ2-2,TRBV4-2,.,TGTGCCAGCAGCCCTCACATCTTCGGGGCTGGCACCGGGGAGCTGTTTTTT,CASSPHIFGAGTGELFF
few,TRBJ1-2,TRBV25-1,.,TGTGCCAGCAGTGGACCAGGGGCCTATGGCTACACCTTC,CASSGPGAYGYTF
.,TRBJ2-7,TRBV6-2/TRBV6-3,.,TGTGCCAGCAGTCGCGGGGACGTTGGCTCCTACGAGCAGTACTTC,CASSRGDVGSYEQYF
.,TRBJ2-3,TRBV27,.,TGTGCCAGCAGCCTTGGGAAAATACCGGGCCGTCCTTCGTATACGCAGTATTTT,CASSLGKIPGRPSYTQYF
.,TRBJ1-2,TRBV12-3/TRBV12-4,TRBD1,TGTGCCAGCAGCCATGGACAGGGGAACTATGGCTACACCTTC,CASSHGQGNYGYTF
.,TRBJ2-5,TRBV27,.,TGTGCCAGCAGTTTATTGGGAGCGGAGACCCAGTACTTC,CASSLLGAETQYF
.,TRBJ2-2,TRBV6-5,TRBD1,TGTGCCAGCAGTTACTTCGGACAGGGGGCGAACACCGGGGAGCTGTTTTTT,CASSYFGQGANTGELFF
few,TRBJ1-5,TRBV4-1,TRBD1,TGCGCCAGCAGCCAACGTGGGACAGAGCCTAGGCCCCAGCATTTT,CASSQRGTEPRPQHF
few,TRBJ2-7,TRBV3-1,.,TGTGCCAGCAGCCTCCCACTTACTCCACCGGACGAGCAGTACTTC,CASSLPLTPPDEQYF
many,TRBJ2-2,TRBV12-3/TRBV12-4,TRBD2,TGTGCCAGCGGCCTAGCGGGGGTCCGAGGAAGGGAGCTGTTTTTT,CASGLAGVRGRELFF
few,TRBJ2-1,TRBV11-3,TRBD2,TGTGCCAGCAGCCAGCGGAGGGGTAGCGGGGGGAGGGGTGAGCAGTTCTTC,CASSQRRGSGGRGEQFF
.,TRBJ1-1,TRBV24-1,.,TGTGCCACCAGTGCTTCCTACACTGAAGCTTTCTTT,CATSASYTEAFF
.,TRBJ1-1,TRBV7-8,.,TGTGCCAGCCGGTGGGGCGCGTACACTGAAGCTTTCTTT,CASRWGAYTEAFF
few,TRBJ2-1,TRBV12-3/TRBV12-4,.,TGTGCCAGCGGGTATCGGAGGAATGAGCAGTTCTTC,CASGYRRNEQFF
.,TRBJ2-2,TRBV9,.,TGTGCCAGCAGCCCCTGGGCCGCGCTAACGAACACCGGGGAGCTGTTTTTT,CASSPWAALTNTGELFF
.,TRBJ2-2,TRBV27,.,TGTGCCAGCAGGGCTAGGGATGTCACCGGGGAGCTGTTTTTT,CASRARDVTGELFF
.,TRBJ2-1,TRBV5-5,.,TGTGCCAGCAGCTTGGTACCCGGTTCCGAATGGGATGAGCAGTTCTTC,CASSLVPGSEWDEQFF
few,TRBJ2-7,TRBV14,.,TGTGCCAGCAGCCAAGATCCTTGGCAGGGTATCGACGAGCAGTACTTC,CASSQDPWQGIDEQYF
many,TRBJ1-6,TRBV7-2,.,TGTGCCAGCAGCTTGACCCCCCTTTTGAAGAATAATTCACCCCTCCACTTT,CASSLTPLLKNNSPLHF
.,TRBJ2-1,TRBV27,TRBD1,TGTGCCAGCAGTTTATCGGAAACAGGGGGCCACAATGAGCAGTTCTTC,CASSLSETGGHNEQFF
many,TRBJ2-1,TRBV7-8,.,TGTGCCAGCACCCGGGGTCCATACAATGAGCAGTTCTTC,CASTRGPYNEQFF
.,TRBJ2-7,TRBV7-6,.,TGTGCCAGCAGCTTAGGCACAGGCTTCTCCTACGAGCAGTACTTC,CASSLGTGFSYEQYF
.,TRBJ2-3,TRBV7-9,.,TGTGCCAGCAGCTTTCGCCTACAACCTTCTGGCACAGATACGCAGTATTTT,CASSFRLQPSGTDTQYF
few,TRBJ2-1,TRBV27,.,TGTGCCAGCAGTCCGACATGGGCCGAGCAGTTCTTC,CASSPTWAEQFF
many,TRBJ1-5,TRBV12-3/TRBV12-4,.,TGTGCCAGCCCTCATTCTCAGGGGAGGTGGAGGGTCAATCAGCCCCAGCATTTT,CASPHSQGRWRVNQPQHF
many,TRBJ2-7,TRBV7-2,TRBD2,TGTGCCAGCAGCTATATAGCGGGGAATTCCTACGAGCAGTACTTC,CASSYIAGNSYEQYF
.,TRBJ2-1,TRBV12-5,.,TGTGCTAGTGGCCTAAATTGGGACACTCGCACCTACAATGAGCAGTTCTTC,CASGLNWDTRTYNEQFF
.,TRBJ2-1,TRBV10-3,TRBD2,TGTGCCATCAACCTAGGACTAGCTATGAGCAATGAGCAGTTCTTC,CAINLGLAMSNEQFF
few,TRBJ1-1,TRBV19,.,TGTGCCAGTATCGTCGGGTCGAACACTGAAGCTTTCTTT,CASIVGSNTEAFF
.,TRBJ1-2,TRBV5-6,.,TGTGCCAGCACTTCTGGGGCAGGGGAATGGTATGGCTACACCTTC,CASTSGAGEWYGYTF
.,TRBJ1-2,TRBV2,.,TGTGCCAGCAGTGAAGGGATTGGCTACACCTTC,CASSEGIGYTF
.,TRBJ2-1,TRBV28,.,TGTGCCAGCAGTTTAGTAGGGGCCGAGGGGTTCTTC,CASSLVGAEGFF
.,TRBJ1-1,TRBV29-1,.,TGCAGCGTTGGTCATTTCCTGGATTCCTATATGAACACTGAAGCTTTCTTT,CSVGHFLDSYMNTEAFF
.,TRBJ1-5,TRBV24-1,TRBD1,TGTGCCACCAGTGAGACAGGGGACTTTGGGCCCCAGCATTTT,CATSETGDFGPQHF
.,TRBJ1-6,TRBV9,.,TGTGCCAGCAACACGGACTTCTCCTATAATTCACCCCTCCACTTT,CASNTDFSYNSPLHF
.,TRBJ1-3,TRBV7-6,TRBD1,TGTGCCAGCAGCCCGACCTCGGACAGGGCTCTTGGAAACACCATATATTTT,CASSPTSDRALGNTIYF
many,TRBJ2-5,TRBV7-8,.,TGTGCCAGCAGATTCGGTCGGTCCCCTCCAGAGACCCAGTACTTC,CASRFGRSPPETQYF
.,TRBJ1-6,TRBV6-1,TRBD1,TGTGCCAGCAGTGAATGGGACAGCTCCTATAATTCACCCCTCCACTTT,CASSEWDSSYNSPLHF
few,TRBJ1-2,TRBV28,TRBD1,TGTGCCAGCAGTTCAAATCTACCGGGACAGGTCATTTGGGGCTACACCTTC,CASSSNLPGQVIWGYTF
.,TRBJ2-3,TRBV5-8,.,TGTGCCAGCAGGGGGACTGACCAGTACACAGATACGCAGTATTTT,CASRGTDQYTDTQYF
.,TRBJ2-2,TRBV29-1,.,TGCAGCGTTGGGACGGACCCTCCCACACGGGTCGGGGAGCTGTTTTTT,CSVGTDPPTRVGELFF
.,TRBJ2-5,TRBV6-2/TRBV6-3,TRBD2,TGTGCCAGCAGTTACTCAGTCGGGGGGTCAGAGACCCAGTACTTC,CASSYSVGGSETQYF
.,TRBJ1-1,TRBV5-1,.,TGCGCCAGCAGCTCTAGGGGTAACAGCCCTTCACCGAAGAACACTGAAGCTTTCTTT,CASSSRGNSPSPKNTEAFF
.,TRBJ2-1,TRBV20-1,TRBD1,TGCAGTGCTAGAACACGCGGACAGGTGATTTACAATGAGCAGTTCTTC,CSARTRGQVIYNEQFF
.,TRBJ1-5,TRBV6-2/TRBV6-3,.,TGTGCCAGCAGTCCGACACCTCGGTGGCCCCAGCATTTT,CASSPTPRWPQHF
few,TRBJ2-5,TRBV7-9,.,TGTGCCAGCAGCTTAGTTGGCCGGCGACAAGAGACCCAGTACTTC,CASSLVGRRQETQYF
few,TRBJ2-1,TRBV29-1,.,TGCAGCGTAATGTGGGGGGCCGCGCAAGGGGAGCAGTTCTTC,CSVMWGAAQGEQFF
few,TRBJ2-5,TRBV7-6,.,TGTGCCAGCAGCTTAGGCGGCTCTGGCCAGTACTTC,CASSLGGSGQYF
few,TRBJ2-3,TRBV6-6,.,TGTGCCAGCAGGATGGGCGGAAGCACAGATACGCAGTATTTT,CASRMGGSTDTQYF
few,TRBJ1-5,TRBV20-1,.,TGCAGTGCTAGAGAGGGGCCCCCCAATCAGCCCCAGCATTTT,CSAREGPPNQPQHF
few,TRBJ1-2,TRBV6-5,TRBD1,TGTGCCAGCAGTCCGGGGACAGGGGTACTGACTACTGGCTACACCTTC,CASSPGTGVLTTGYTF
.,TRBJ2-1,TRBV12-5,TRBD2,TGTGCTAGTGGTAGCCCCGGACTAGCGGGGGCGAACTACAATGAGCAGTTCTTC,CASGSPGLAGANYNEQFF
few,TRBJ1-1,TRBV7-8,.,TGTGCCAGCAGCTTAGGGGGGAAGGCTGAAGCTTTCTTT,CASSLGGKAEAFF